These T cell receptor beta chains were read from a single sample in a study of blood T cell repertoires in COVID-19. Assay used: immunoSEQ multiplex PCR; TCRdb lists only in-frame clones, some missing. Here the sample spans under 200,000 clones, about 90% being singletons. The specimen was peripheral blood. The receptors were sampled from a woman in her 70s with acute or convalescent COVID-19. Both conserved end residues are part of each CDR3.

V gene: TRBV27; CDR3 length: 15; CDR3 protein: CASRARDRSYNEQFF
V gene: TRBV6-2/TRBV6-3; CDR3 length: 15; CDR3 protein: CASSYLGGLHNEQFF
V gene: TRBV4-3; CDR3 length: 16; CDR3 protein: CASSLSGTSNFNEQFF
V gene: TRBV7-8; CDR3 length: 14; CDR3 protein: CASSRGTTPYEQYF
V gene: TRBV5-5; CDR3 length: 18; CDR3 protein: CASSLALRRGQGNSPLHF
V gene: TRBV25-1; CDR3 length: 14; CDR3 protein: CARPAGVYGNTIYF
V gene: TRBV18; CDR3 length: 17; CDR3 protein: CASSQGLAQSSYNEQFF
V gene: TRBV2; CDR3 length: 12; CDR3 protein: CASTDLQETQYF
V gene: TRBV27; CDR3 length: 13; CDR3 protein: CASSLPLGNTIYF
V gene: TRBV29-1; CDR3 length: 11; CDR3 protein: CSVESFTEAFF
V gene: TRBV19; CDR3 length: 14; CDR3 protein: CASSRQVAGTEAFF
V gene: TRBV4-3; CDR3 length: 15; CDR3 protein: CASSQAATVNEKLFF
V gene: TRBV6-5; CDR3 length: 12; CDR3 protein: CASYTAGQPQHF
V gene: TRBV4-1; CDR3 length: 14; CDR3 protein: CASSQEGGGQTQYF
V gene: TRBV24-1; CDR3 length: 14; CDR3 protein: CATSDVRGGDGYTF
V gene: TRBV5-6; CDR3 length: 12; CDR3 protein: CASSQLGDTQYF
V gene: TRBV6-5; CDR3 length: 13; CDR3 protein: CASSRGAVQPQHF
V gene: TRBV4-3; CDR3 length: 15; CDR3 protein: CASSQDGGGQETQYF
V gene: TRBV5-8; CDR3 length: 13; CDR3 protein: CASRVRDRDGYTF
V gene: TRBV3-1/TRBV3-2; CDR3 length: 15; CDR3 protein: CASSHRQQNTGELFF
V gene: TRBV6-5; CDR3 length: 16; CDR3 protein: CASSYRSGTNTGELFF
V gene: TRBV5-1; CDR3 length: 14; CDR3 protein: CASGAGTNTGELFF
V gene: TRBV5-1; CDR3 length: 16; CDR3 protein: CASSLAAGQGAYEQYF
V gene: TRBV27; CDR3 length: 15; CDR3 protein: CASSWKGSGNEKLFF
V gene: TRBV6-5; CDR3 length: 15; CDR3 protein: CASSYSLGAPSGYTF
V gene: TRBV7-9; CDR3 length: 13; CDR3 protein: CASSLGTAYEQYF
V gene: TRBV30; CDR3 length: 12; CDR3 protein: CAWSRRVETQYF
V gene: TRBV30; CDR3 length: 18; CDR3 protein: CAWRPPTSGRALGGELFF
V gene: TRBV15; CDR3 length: 16; CDR3 protein: CATSRVRPQGSEKLFF
V gene: TRBV19; CDR3 length: 15; CDR3 protein: CASAPVGGSNQPQHF
V gene: TRBV7-2; CDR3 length: 15; CDR3 protein: CASSSTGHLNEKLFF
V gene: TRBV18; CDR3 length: 14; CDR3 protein: CASTLGQRNTEAFF
V gene: TRBV30; CDR3 length: 17; CDR3 protein: CAWSSAPLGDTCYGYTF
V gene: TRBV18; CDR3 length: 15; CDR3 protein: CASSRTGGTNEKLFF
V gene: TRBV12-3/TRBV12-4; CDR3 length: 13; CDR3 protein: CANRKGGTDTQYF
V gene: TRBV9; CDR3 length: 15; CDR3 protein: CASSVGLAGAYEQYF
V gene: TRBV6-6; CDR3 length: 16; CDR3 protein: CASSYSRNRAQDTQYF
V gene: TRBV5-6; CDR3 length: 15; CDR3 protein: CASSFRGTATYEQYF
V gene: TRBV6-2/TRBV6-3; CDR3 length: 16; CDR3 protein: CASTPPWGLRGYGYTF
V gene: TRBV28; CDR3 length: 13; CDR3 protein: CASSNSAGNTIYF
V gene: TRBV3-1/TRBV3-2; CDR3 length: 15; CDR3 protein: CASSLGGGSADTQYF
V gene: TRBV6-6; CDR3 length: 14; CDR3 protein: CASSYPEGDQPQHF
V gene: TRBV11-2; CDR3 length: 14; CDR3 protein: CASSLADRGYGYTF
V gene: TRBV3-1/TRBV3-2; CDR3 length: 15; CDR3 protein: CASSLGRGSRDEQFF
V gene: TRBV7-9; CDR3 length: 13; CDR3 protein: CASSLSGTNEQYF
V gene: TRBV7-9; CDR3 length: 14; CDR3 protein: CASSLLRNTGELFF